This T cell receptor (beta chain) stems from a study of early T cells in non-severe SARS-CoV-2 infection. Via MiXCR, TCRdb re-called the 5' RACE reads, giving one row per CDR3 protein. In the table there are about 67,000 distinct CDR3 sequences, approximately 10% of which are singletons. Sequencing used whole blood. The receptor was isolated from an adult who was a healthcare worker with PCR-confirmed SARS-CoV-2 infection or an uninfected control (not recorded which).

The CDR3 here is CASSFPTKPSSGGPRGTDTQYF. CDR3 sequence (DNA): TGTGCCAGCAGCTTCCCTACTAAGCCCTCTAGCGGGGGACCCCGGGGGACAGATACGCAGTATTTT. This rearrangement joins TRBV7-8 to TRBJ2-3; 10 bases line up with TRBD2. V lost 3 bases, J lost 3 bases, and 24 bases stayed unmatched. The CDR3 covers 22 residues. CDR1 is SGHVS and CDR2 is FQNEAQ in the germline V gene.